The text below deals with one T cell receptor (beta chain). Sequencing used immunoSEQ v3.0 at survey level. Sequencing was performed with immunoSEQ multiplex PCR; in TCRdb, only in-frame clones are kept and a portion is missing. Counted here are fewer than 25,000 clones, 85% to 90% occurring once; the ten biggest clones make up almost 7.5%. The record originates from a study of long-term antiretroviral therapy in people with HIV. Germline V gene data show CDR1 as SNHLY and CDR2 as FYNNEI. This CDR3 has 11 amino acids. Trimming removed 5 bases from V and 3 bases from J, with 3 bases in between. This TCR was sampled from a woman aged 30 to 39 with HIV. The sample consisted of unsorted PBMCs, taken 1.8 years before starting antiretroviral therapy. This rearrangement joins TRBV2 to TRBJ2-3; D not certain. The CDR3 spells CASSQTDTQYF. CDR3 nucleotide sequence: TGTGCCAGCAGTCAGACAGATACGCAGTATTTT.